A single sample gave rise to the 4 T cell receptor beta chains below, sequenced in a study of cytotoxic CD8 clonotypes in ibrutinib-treated CLL. Sequencing was performed with immunoSEQ multiplex PCR; in TCRdb, only in-frame clones are kept and a portion is missing. This sample has more than 11,000 clones, with around 68% found just once. The input for sequencing was PBMCs, taken before ibrutinib treatment. Source of these receptors: a human donor with chronic lymphocytic leukemia.

The J gene is TRBJ2-1, the V gene TRBV9; D possibly corresponds to TRBD1 (6 bases). The CDR3 extends over 17 amino acids. Germline assignment: CDR1 SGDLS and CDR2 YYNGEE. V was shortened by 6 bases and J by 2 bases, with 21 bases between the two germline ends. CDR3 sequence: CASNPPPGHRTYNEQFF. The CDR3 DNA is TGTGCCAGCAACCCCCCTCCGGGACACCGGACCTACAATGAGCAGTTCTTC.

In this sample, this clone turned up once. This sequence joins TRBV4-2 and TRBJ2-7; 11 positions agree with TRBD2. Unmatched junction bases numbered 3, after V lost 3 bases and J lost 2 bases. CDR1 is LGHNA, CDR2 YNFKEQ, per germline. This CDR3 spans 15 amino acids. Here the CDR3 reads CASSQGLAETYEQYF. The CDR3 DNA sequence: TGTGCCAGCAGCCAGGGACTAGCGGAGACCTACGAGCAGTACTTC.

This rearrangement joins TRBV20-1 to TRBJ1-2; D gene unclear. This CDR3 comprises 10 residues. The germline V and J ends were trimmed by 2 bases and 8 bases, with 6 bases remaining between them. Per the germline V gene, CDR1 is DFQATT and CDR2 is SNEGSKA (reference sequence). The CDR3 region is CSARLGGYTF. Written as DNA, the CDR3 is TGCAGTGCTAGATTGGGGGGCTACACCTTC.

Only one count was recorded for this clone. The chain carries TRBV27 and TRBJ2-3; possibly TRBD2 for D (7 bases). Germline CDR1 is MNHEY and CDR2 is SMNVEV (reference sequence). V lost 11 bases to trimming and J lost 5 bases, with 14 bases between them. This CDR3 comprises 12 residues. CDR3 protein: CAVKGGGDTQYF. In DNA form, the CDR3 reads TGTGCCGTAAAAGGGGGGGGAGATACGCAGTATTTT.